The entry below gives a single T cell receptor beta chain sequence along with its context. This sample stems from a study of shared clonotypes between healthy human individuals. Clones were sequenced by immunoSEQ multiplex PCR, and TCRdb holds only the in-frame ones, with some missing. The sample carries about 1.1 million clones, 70% to 85% recorded once. Both subsets, CD45RA+ naive and CD45RA-negative memory, were split from the CD4+ cells. This receptor was taken from a man younger than 30 in good health. Some clones in this sample may be carry-over from other donors' samples. The sequenced material came from memory CD4+ T cells from PBMCs. Subset: CD45RA-negative fraction.

CDR3 amino acids: CASSFTISGFYNEQFF. CDR3 DNA: TGCGCCAGCAGCTTTACCATAAGCGGATTCTACAATGAGCAGTTCTTC. This chain joins TRBV5-1 and TRBJ2-1; tentative D call: TRBD2 (5 bases). V lost 2 bases, J lost 3 bases, and 15 bases lay in between. The germline gives CDR1 SGHRS, CDR2 YFSETQ. CDR3 length: 16 residues.